In this sample, the clone carrying this TCR beta chain turned up many times. TCRdb reprocessed the 5' RACE reads via MiXCR and lists one record per CDR3 protein. The sample has about 89,000 distinct CDR3 sequences, 2.5% to 3% seen once; the top ten hold roughly 1.2%. This entry belongs to a study of neurological immune-mediated disorders. The sample was PBMCs. This TCR came from a woman aged 25-40 years with multiple sclerosis.

In DNA, the CDR3 is TGCAGTGCTGGGGACCAGACCAATGAGCAGTTCTTC. This sequence encodes CSAGDQTNEQFF. The rearrangement joins TRBV20-1 to TRBJ2-1; D possibly matches TRBD1 or TRBD2 (5 bases each). Looked up from germline, CDR1 is DFQATT and CDR2 is SNEGSKA (reference sequence). Trimming took 5 bases from V and 6 from J, leaving 11 bases between them. The CDR3 consists of 12 residues.